What follows are 10 T cell receptor beta chains derived from one specimen sequenced in a study of cytomegalovirus exposure and HLA in healthy donors (dated by TCRdb to 2016 to 2017). Preparation of the library involved the immunoSEQ multiplex PCR assay. For the multiplex PCR, a mixture combining 60 forward primers for TCR Vbeta segments and 13 reverse primers for TCR Jbeta segments was used. The clones in this table, taken by TCRdb from immuneACCESS, are in-frame only. Not every clone is retained; where verified, under half of the shortfall comes from an unresolved V gene, and the cause of the rest is unknown. This sample holds over 100,000 clones; approximately 66% were observed only once. The ten top clones hold under 9.5% of the sample. Sequencing was carried out using PBMCs. These receptors came from a woman aged 40 to 50 in good health and CMV-seropositive.

The V gene is TRBV10-3, the J gene TRBJ1-2; the match to TRBD1 covers 8 bases. The CDR3 runs 14 residues. After removal of 8 bases from V and 2 bases from J, the junction contained 7 bases not matched to a gene. Looked up from germline, CDR1 is ENHRY and CDR2 is SYGVKD. CDR3: CAIGGDRRNYGYTF. The CDR3, as DNA: TGTGCCATCGGGGGGGACAGGCGAAACTATGGCTACACCTTC.

This chain uses TRBV7-2 with TRBJ1-5; 11 bases are a match to TRBD1. In germline, CDR1 is SGHTA, CDR2 FQGNSA. The CDR3 runs to 15 residues. After removal of 5 bases from V and 4 bases from J, the junction contained 4 bases not matched to a gene. The chain's CDR3 is CASSPGTGGNQPQHF. As DNA, the CDR3 is TGTGCCAGCAGCCCAGGGACAGGGGGGAATCAGCCCCAGCATTTT.

The rearrangement uses TRBV5-1 and TRBJ1-3, with no clear D. V lost 4 bases to trimming and J lost 6 bases, with 14 bases between them. Per the germline V gene, CDR1 is SGHRS and CDR2 is YFSETQ. The CDR3 has 14 residues. CDR3 region: CASSTVPSENTIYF. The CDR3 bases are TGCGCCAGCAGCACGGTCCCATCCGAAAACACCATATATTTT.

This clone was seen only a few times. Written as DNA, the CDR3 is TGTGCCAGCACCCCAGGGACAGGGCGGGAGAATGGCTACACCTTC. Translating it yields CASTPGTGRENGYTF. This chain uses TRBV5-8 with TRBJ1-2, with TRBD1 identical over 9 bases. The CDR3 is 15 amino acids. Germline V gives CDR1 SGHTS, CDR2 YDEGEE. V lost 6 bases and J lost 6; bases outside the gene matches: 12.

The rearrangement links TRBV7-2 to TRBJ2-6; 9 bases line up with TRBD1. In germline, CDR1 is SGHTA, CDR2 FQGNSA. V dropped 0 bases and J dropped 0; count of bases not matched to a gene: 6. This CDR3 region has 19 residues. This CDR3 is CASSLAGGTGFSGANVLTF. CDR3 nucleotides: TGTGCCAGCAGCTTAGCGGGGGGGACAGGGTTCTCTGGGGCCAACGTCCTGACTTTC.

The sample holds a few counts of this clone. The genes are TRBV2 and TRBJ2-6; 7 bases are a match to TRBD1. The CDR3 sequence is 17 residues long. Germline CDR1 SNHLY, CDR2 FYNNEI. V lost 7 bases, J lost 4 bases, and 13 bases stayed unmatched. This chain's CDR3 is CASILRRQGAGANVLTF. CDR3 DNA: TGTGCCAGCATCCTAAGGAGACAGGGAGCGGGGGCCAACGTCCTGACTTTC.

CDR3 coding DNA: TGTGCCAGCAGCGCAGCCATGGCAGGGGGACAAGAGACCCAGTACTTC. Amino acids: CASSAAMAGGQETQYF. The V call is TRBV9, the J call TRBJ2-5; 7 nucleotides agree with TRBD1. CDR3 length: 16 amino acids. Germline-derived CDR1 and CDR2 are SGDLS and YYNGEE. Germline trimming cut 3 bases from V and 2 bases from J; bases unmatched to any gene: 10.

V usage is TRBV7-9 and J usage is TRBJ2-7, with unresolved D. The CDR3 covers 12 residues. Looked up from germline, CDR1 is SEHNR and CDR2 is FQNEAQ (reference sequence). Deletions cut 6 bases from V and 4 bases from J, with 10 bases between. The CDR3 nucleotides are TGTGCCAGCAGTCCCCCCCATTACGAGCAGTACTTC. Translated: CASSPPHYEQYF.

The chain combines TRBV29-1 with TRBJ2-4; 9 nucleotides align to TRBD1. V was clipped by 7 bases and J by 3 bases; unmatched bases: 7. CDR1 and CDR2 (germline): SQVTM, ANQGSEA. CDR3 length equals 14 residues. DNA for the CDR3: TGCAGCGCTAGGACAGGGGAGGGCAAAAACATTCAGTACTTC. This codes for CSARTGEGKNIQYF.

The CDR3 loop reads CASSLEGRGGYTF. CDR3 nucleotide sequence: TGCGCCAGCAGCTTGGAAGGGAGAGGTGGCTACACCTTC. The V gene is TRBV5-1, the J gene TRBJ1-2; D call uncertain. CDR1 SGHRS and CDR2 YFSETQ come from the germline V gene. V was clipped by 0 bases and J by 7 bases, with 10 bases between them. This CDR3 has 13 amino acids.